This T cell receptor (beta chain) was sequenced during a study of identifying expanded T cells in peripheral blood. Overall study results and limits: Over approximately two and four weeks, about 17 and 20 clones changed, versus more than 1 between replicates.

The repertoire was sequenced with immunoSEQ multiplex PCR; TCRdb's copy has only in-frame clones and lacks some. The table includes about 100,000 clones, 75% to 90% detected once. Collection occurred without any documented infections or immune events in donors. This clone was detected once. No antigen is known for it. V was clipped by 1 base and J by 6 bases, with 17 bases between them. The V gene's germline CDR1 is SEHNR and CDR2 FQNEAQ (reference sequence). The CDR3 length is 16 residues. The source is a person aged 18 to 69 in good health. The gene calls are TRBV7-9 and TRBJ2-3; TRBD1 is a possible D gene (5 bases). Sequenced material: blood. As DNA, the CDR3 is TGTGCCAGCAGCTTAGTGACCCCTCAACAGGCTGATACGCAGTATTTT. Protein product: CASSLVTPQQADTQYF.